The subject of this entry is one TCR beta chain. The CDR3 is made up of 17 amino acids. CDR1 and CDR2 from the germline V gene are SGHNT and YYREEE (reference sequence). The V end was cut by 3 bases, the J end by 6 bases, with 24 bases between. Random-hexamer reverse transcription was applied to roughly 0.5 to 1 ug RNA. TCRdb reanalysed the immunoSEQ multiplex PCR reads using MiXCR and keeps one entry per CDR3 protein. Altogether about 300,000 distinct CDR3 sequences are present, roughly 85% being singletons, with the ten largest covering roughly 0.22%. This specimen belongs to a study of CD8 T cells in Susac syndrome. Sequencing targeted TCR beta in blood CD8+ and CD4+ T cells.

The sequence was collected from a human donor with multiple sclerosis. The sequenced material came from CD8+ T cells from PBMCs. The chain carries TRBV5-4 and TRBJ1-1; tentative D call: TRBD1 (6 bases). In DNA form, the CDR3 reads TGTGCCAGCAGCTACTTGTGGAGGTTACAGGGTCCAGCTGAAGCTTTCTTT. The encoded protein is CASSYLWRLQGPAEAFF. Full variable domain (rest looked up from reference TRBV5-4 and TRBJ1-1): ETGVTQSPTHLIKTRGQQVTLRCSSQSGHNTVSWYQQALGQGPQFIFQYYREEENGRGNFPPRFSGLQFPNYSSELNVNALELDDSALYLCASSYLWRLQGPAEAFFGQGTRLTVV.